This record concerns one T cell receptor (beta chain) sequence. Its antigen remains unidentified. Germline loops: CDR1 SGHTA, CDR2 FQGNSA. V shed 6 bases and J shed 4 bases, with 10 bases lying between them. The CDR3 length is 13 residues. The sample originates from a study of T cell responses to AZD1222 COVID-19 vaccine. Study-wide results and caveats: Baseline seropositives among AZD1222 recipients totaled only five to seven. Mostly white British, mostly female donors; authors suggested clonal diversity may be underestimated. Nearly half of unique spike-specific TCRs reportedly avoided B.1.351 and B.1.1.7 mutated regions. Two AZD1222 administrations were followed by greater Spike-specific TCR breadth and depth.

Clones were read by immunoSEQ multiplex PCR, and TCRdb kept only the in-frame ones, dropping some. This sample has some 140,000 clones, with about 90% found just once. The material was peripheral blood, obtained on day 0 of MenACWY control vaccination. The sequence came from an adult in good health. This chain links TRBV7-2 with TRBJ2-1, with D possibly TRBD2 on 7 matching bases. The CDR3 sequence is CASSKGGYNEQFF. The DNA for the CDR3 is TGTGCCAGCAGTAAGGGGGGGTACAATGAGCAGTTCTTC.